A single sample gave rise to the 29 T cell receptor beta chains below, sequenced in a study of T cell clones after liver transplantation. Measured with immunoSEQ multiplex PCR; TCRdb has only the in-frame clones, and not every one. The sample shows more than 75,000 clones, roughly 82% of them seen only once. The sequenced sample was CD4+ T cells from blood, obtained 45 to 47 months after liver transplant. These receptors were obtained from a human patient who received a liver transplant. The graft donor may have contributed some T cells.

This clone was counted a single time. The genes are TRBV5-1 and TRBJ2-7; 12 bases map to TRBD2. V trimming: 4 bases; J trimming: 7 bases; junction bases outside the gene matches: 3. The CDR3 consists of 13 residues. In germline, CDR1 is SGHRS, CDR2 YFSETQ. CDR3 loop: CASSLGLAGEQYF. CDR3 in DNA: TGCGCCAGCAGCCTCGGACTAGCGGGGGAGCAGTACTTC.

The chain is built from TRBV15 and TRBJ2-7; tentatively, D is TRBD2 (5 bases). The CDR3 is made up of 15 amino acids. Germline V gene lookup returns CDR1 LNHNV and CDR2 YYDKDF (reference sequence). Trimming took off 1 base at V and 2 bases at J, with 12 bases between the two ends. CDR3 sequence (DNA): TGTGCCACCAGCAGAGGAGGAGCGGATGCCTACGAGCAGTACTTC. Its protein is CATSRGGADAYEQYF.

The genes are TRBV7-2 and TRBJ1-5; perhaps TRBD1 as D (5 bases). V dropped 1 base and J dropped 3 bases, with 10 bases sitting between them. This CDR3 is built from 15 residues. Germline-derived CDR1 and CDR2 are SGHTA and FQGNSA. The CDR3 sequence: CASSLDGGYNQPQHF. Here the CDR3 DNA reads TGTGCCAGCAGCTTAGATGGGGGGTACAATCAGCCCCAGCATTTT.

This chain links TRBV9 with TRBJ1-5; perhaps TRBD1 as D (5 bases). The CDR3 consists of 21 residues. V was clipped by 2 bases and J by 3 bases, with 30 bases between them. The germline CDR1 and CDR2 sequences are SGDLS and YYNGEE. This chain's CDR3 is CASSVASLRAGKRGDNQPQHF. Written as DNA, the CDR3 is TGTGCCAGCAGCGTGGCTTCCCTCCGGGCTGGGAAAAGGGGCGACAATCAGCCCCAGCATTTT.

The chain uses TRBV5-5 and TRBJ2-2, with D perhaps matching TRBD2 (5 bases). The V and J ends lost 1 base and 4 bases respectively, with 8 bases between them. The CDR3 sequence is 14 residues long. CDR1 is SGHKS and CDR2 is YYEKEE in the germline V gene (reference sequence). This chain's CDR3 is CASSLPGFTGELFF. The DNA for the CDR3 is TGTGCCAGCAGCTTGCCGGGGTTCACCGGGGAGCTGTTTTTT.

The V call is TRBV7-9, the J call TRBJ1-4; TRBD1 aligns across 7 bases. V lost 1 base to trimming and J lost 8 bases; unmatched junction nucleotides: 10. Germline V gene lookup returns CDR1 SEHNR and CDR2 FQNEAQ (reference sequence). The CDR3 has 16 residues. The chain's CDR3 is CASSLVSGTAREKLFF. The CDR3 coding sequence is TGTGCCAGCAGCTTAGTCTCGGGGACAGCCAGGGAAAAACTGTTTTTT.

The rearrangement links TRBV11-3 to TRBJ2-7; 7 bases are a match to TRBD2. In germline, CDR1 is SGHNT, CDR2 YENEEA. The V and J ends lost 3 bases and 2 bases, in that order; junction bases with no gene match: 7. This CDR3 contains 15 residues. The CDR3 nucleotides are TGTGCCAGCAGCTTGGGGACGGGGGGTCCCTACGAGCAGTACTTC. Amino acid sequence: CASSLGTGGPYEQYF.

The chain has TRBV5-1 and TRBJ1-4; D unclear. The CDR3 has 15 residues. V was cut by 1 base and J by 0 bases, with 7 bases left in between. Germline assignment: CDR1 SGHRS and CDR2 YFSETQ. The CDR3 loop is CASSLNQATNEKLFF. CDR3 coding DNA: TGCGCCAGCAGCTTGAATCAGGCAACTAATGAAAAACTGTTTTTT.

The rearrangement joins TRBV5-1 to TRBJ1-5; D gene ambiguous. V was trimmed by 0 bases and J by 5 bases, leaving 6 bases between them. The CDR3 runs 13 residues. CDR1 is SGHRS, CDR2 YFSETQ, per germline. The CDR3 here is CASSLDPDQPQHF. In DNA form, the CDR3 reads TGCGCCAGCAGCTTGGACCCGGATCAGCCCCAGCATTTT. Full variable domain (remainder filled in from reference TRBV5-1 and TRBJ1-5): KAGVTQTPRYLIKTRGQQVTLSCSPISGHRSVSWYQQTPGQGLQFLFEYFSETQRNKGNFPGRFSGRQFSNSRSEMNVSTLELGDSALYLCASSLDPDQPQHFGDGTRLSIL.

V is TRBV7-3 and J is TRBJ2-1; maybe TRBD1 (6 bases). From germline, CDR1 is SGHTA and CDR2 FQGTGA. V shed 5 bases and J shed 6 bases, with 8 bases lying between them. This CDR3 is 12 amino acids long. CDR3 sequence reads: CASSQTGNEQFF. CDR3 nucleotide sequence: TGTGCCAGCAGCCAGACAGGCAATGAGCAGTTCTTC. The full variable domain, completed using reference TRBV7-3 and TRBJ2-1, is GAGVSQTPSNKVTEKGKYVELRCDPISGHTALYWYRQSLGQGPEFLIYFQGTGAADDSGLPNDRFFAVRPEGSVSTLKIQRTERGDSAVYLCASSQTGNEQFFGPGTRLTVL.

This chain connects TRBV15 to TRBJ2-5; perhaps TRBD2 as D (6 bases). CDR1 is LNHNV, CDR2 YYDKDF, per germline (reference sequence). The V end lost 5 bases, the J end lost 5 bases, and 12 bases lay between the germline ends. CDR3 length equals 13 residues. The CDR3 coding sequence is TGTGCCACCAGCCGGAGGGCCGGGGAGACCCAGTACTTC. It encodes CATSRRAGETQYF.

The chain has TRBV9 and TRBJ2-1; D is possibly TRBD1 or TRBD2 (5 bases each). This CDR3 has 15 amino acids. The germline CDR1 and CDR2 sequences are SGDLS and YYNGEE. Between the trimmed V and J ends, which lost 4 bases and 1 base, there was a span of 12 bases. CDR3 residues: CASSTRDLSYNEQFF. As DNA, the CDR3 is TGTGCCAGCAGCACCCGGGACCTATCCTACAATGAGCAGTTCTTC.

The table lists this clone with a count of one. The V gene is TRBV28, the J gene TRBJ2-7, with D tentatively TRBD2 (7 bases). Germline loops: CDR1 MDHEN, CDR2 SYDVKM. This CDR3 region has 14 residues. V was pared by 8 bases and J by 1 base, with 15 bases between. This chain's CDR3 is CASLLKGGSYEQYF. CDR3 sequence (DNA): TGTGCCAGCCTCTTAAAGGGGGGGTCCTACGAGCAGTACTTC.

The J gene is TRBJ1-1, the V gene TRBV6-5; no reliable D call. The V gene lost 6 bases and the J gene lost 8 bases, with 13 bases spanning the gap. The germline CDR1 and CDR2 sequences are MNHEY and SVGAGI. The CDR3 has 12 residues. This CDR3 reads CASRVSTAEAFF. The CDR3 region has the DNA TGTGCCAGCAGGGTGTCGACGGCCGAAGCTTTCTTT.

The rearrangement uses TRBV28 and TRBJ1-1, with TRBD1 matching over 10 bases. The germline CDR1 and CDR2 sequences are MDHEN and SYDVKM. The CDR3 is 14 amino acids. V shed 2 bases, J shed 10 bases, and the junction held 7 bases outside the gene matches. The CDR3 DNA reads TGTGCCAGCAGTTTAGGGACAGGGGATCGAAGAGCTTTCTTT. Translation gives CASSLGTGDRRAFF. The full variable domain, completed using reference TRBV28 and TRBJ1-1, is DVKVTQSSRYLVKRTGEKVFLECVQDMDHENMFWYRQDPGLGLRLIYFSYDVKMKEKGDIPEGYSVSREKKERFSLILESASTNQTSMYLCASSLGTGDRRAFFGQGTRLTVV.

CDR3 residues: CSAHRGGGFQEKLFF. DNA of the CDR3: TGCAGCGCCCACAGGGGAGGAGGATTTCAAGAAAAACTGTTTTTT. The chain is built from TRBV29-1 and TRBJ1-4; 7 bases align to TRBD1. V was pared by 7 bases and J by 8 bases, with 16 bases of the junction left unmatched. CDR1 is SQVTM, CDR2 ANQGSEA, per germline. This CDR3 spans 15 amino acids.

The rearrangement joins TRBV6-1 to TRBJ1-5; D remains unclear. The CDR3 runs to 15 residues. V lost 4 bases and J lost 2, with 12 bases in between. Germline CDR1 and CDR2: MNHNS and SASEGT. The CDR3 bases are TGTGCCAGCAGTGTACCGGGTAGAGGCAATCAGCCCCAGCATTTT. This sequence encodes CASSVPGRGNQPQHF.

The rearrangement uses TRBV9 and TRBJ2-3, with 9 bases matching TRBD2. Germline CDR1 and CDR2: SGDLS and YYNGEE. Trimming at V came to 3 bases and at J to 6 bases, leaving 5 bases not matched to a gene. This CDR3 comprises 14 residues. CDR3 in DNA: TGTGCCAGCAGCGATAGCGGGAGATGGGATACGCAGTATTTT. This encodes CASSDSGRWDTQYF.

This chain joins TRBV7-2 and TRBJ1-1; TRBD1 is a possible D gene (5 bases). CDR1 is SGHTA, CDR2 FQGNSA, per germline. The germline V and J ends were trimmed by 1 base and 6 bases, with 9 bases remaining between them. The CDR3 extends over 13 amino acids. The CDR3 sequence is CASSLVGGAEAFF. The CDR3 DNA is TGTGCCAGCAGCTTAGTAGGAGGGGCTGAAGCTTTCTTT.

This chain connects TRBV7-9 to TRBJ1-3; no reliable D call. The CDR3 is 15 residues long. CDR1 and CDR2 from the germline V gene are SEHNR and FQNEAQ (reference sequence). Trimming stripped 2 bases from V and 2 bases from J, with 10 bases between. This CDR3 is CASSLRSAAGNTIYF. The CDR3 bases are TGTGCCAGCAGCTTACGATCCGCTGCTGGAAACACCATATATTTT.

This clone came up once. V gene TRBV5-8 combines with J gene TRBJ2-1; D may be TRBD1 or TRBD2 (7 bases each). Trimming shortened V by 4 bases and J by 7 bases, and 21 bases separated the two germline ends. This CDR3 comprises 16 residues. Per germline, CDR1 SGHTS and CDR2 YDEGEE. The CDR3 loop reads CASSHLTGTAGNEQFF. The CDR3 region has the DNA TGTGCCAGCAGCCACCTAACCGGGACAGCGGGGAATGAGCAGTTCTTC.

This rearrangement joins TRBV19 to TRBJ2-7; 7 bases map to TRBD2. The V and J ends lost 5 bases and 3 bases, in that order; junction bases with no gene match: 4. Germline V gene sequence: CDR1 LNHDA, CDR2 SQIVND (reference sequence). The CDR3 loop spans 13 amino acids. CDR3 protein: CASSPGGVYEQYF. In DNA form, the CDR3 reads TGTGCCAGTAGTCCGGGGGGTGTCTACGAGCAGTACTTC.

This clone showed up just a few times. The rearrangement uses TRBV6-6 and TRBJ1-1; maybe TRBD1 (6 bases). Germline V gene lookup returns CDR1 MNHNY and CDR2 SVGAGI (reference sequence). V gave up 2 bases and J gave up 3 bases, with 16 bases separating them. The CDR3 contains 16 residues. The CDR3 sequence is CASSYPEAEGDTEAFF. The CDR3, as DNA: TGTGCCAGCAGTTACCCGGAAGCCGAGGGGGACACTGAAGCTTTCTTT.

The rearrangement joins TRBV27 to TRBJ2-7; D unclear. Between the trimmed V and J ends, which lost 4 bases and 1 base, there was a span of 11 bases. Germline V lookup: CDR1 MNHEY, CDR2 SMNVEV (reference sequence). The CDR3 spans 14 residues. The CDR3 DNA sequence: TGTGCCAGCAGTTCTTTCGGCGATTCCTACGAGCAGTACTTC. It translates to CASSSFGDSYEQYF.

Concerning this clone: This same CDR3 is encoded by further DNA sequences in the sample. The chain employs TRBV6-5 and TRBJ2-2; no clear D. This CDR3 contains 14 residues. CDR1 and CDR2 (germline): MNHEY, SVGAGI. With 6 bases removed from V and 4 bases from J, the gap between germline ends came to 12 bases. CDR3 in amino acids: CASRGLGGTGELFF. DNA of the CDR3: TGTGCCAGCAGGGGCCTGGGCGGCACCGGGGAGCTGTTTTTT.

The sample holds one count of this clone. The CDR3 loop reads CASSFFRNTIYF. The DNA for the CDR3 is TGTGCCAGCAGCTTCTTTAGAAACACCATATATTTT. The chain joins TRBV7-2 to TRBJ1-3; no firm D call. CDR3 size: 12 residues. Trimming left V 3 bases short and J 5 bases short, with 5 bases between. Germline V gives CDR1 SGHTA, CDR2 FQGNSA. Variable domain in full (rest from reference TRBV7-2 and TRBJ1-3): GAGVSQSPSNKVTEKGKDVELRCDPISGHTALYWYRQSLGQGLEFLIYFQGNSAPDKSGLPSDRFSAERTGGSVSTLTIQRTQQEDSAVYLCASSFFRNTIYFGEGSWLTVV.

A note on this clone: Other DNA variants within this sample encode the same CDR3. The V and J genes are TRBV2 and TRBJ1-2; maybe TRBD1 (6 bases). The CDR3 consists of 13 residues. Germline-derived CDR1 and CDR2 are SNHLY and FYNNEI. The V end lost 6 bases, the J end lost 0 bases, and 8 bases lay between the germline ends. This CDR3 reads CASSRDTNYGYTF. Here the CDR3 DNA reads TGTGCCAGCAGCCGGGACACTAACTATGGCTACACCTTC.

This clone was picked up one time. V gene TRBV6-5 combines with J gene TRBJ1-5, with a weak D call TRBD1 (5 bases). The CDR3 length is 13 residues. The germline V gene encodes CDR1 MNHEY and CDR2 SVGAGI. Trimming pared 2 bases from V and 7 bases from J, leaving 9 bases between. CDR3 protein: CASSYRGGQPQHF. Here the CDR3 DNA reads TGTGCCAGCAGTTACAGGGGAGGACAGCCCCAGCATTTT.

This chain's CDR3 is CASSLNREGNEQFF. The CDR3 nucleotides read TGCGCCAGCAGCTTGAACAGGGAAGGAAATGAGCAGTTCTTC. This chain joins TRBV5-1 and TRBJ2-1; TRBD1 might be the D (6 bases). Trimming shortened V by 1 base and J by 7 bases, and 12 bases separated the two germline ends. The germline V gene has CDR1 SGHRS and CDR2 YFSETQ. The CDR3 spans 14 residues.